This record covers a single T cell receptor beta chain. Ex vivo total memory CD4+ samples were deeply sequenced, detecting one cell in 200,000. Only in-frame clones appear in the TCRdb table, and some are missing; sequencing was by immunoSEQ multiplex PCR. The profile shows some 26,000 clones, about 82% of them singletons. The sample comes from a study of human CD4 T cells and Enterobacteriaceae. Memory CD4+ T cells were sorted as all CD4+ cells except CD45RA+CCR7+CD95- naive cells, over 95% pure. V lost 5 bases, J lost 3 bases, and 4 bases stayed unmatched. This CDR3 is built from 13 residues. From germline, CDR1 is MNHEY and CDR2 SVGAGI.

This sequence originates from a human donor in good health. Sequenced input: memory CD4+ T cells from blood. The chain links TRBV6-5 to TRBJ2-7; 7 bases line up with TRBD1. DNA for the CDR3: TGTGCCAGCAGTAGGGGACAGAACTACGAGCAGTACTTC. Protein product: CASSRGQNYEQYF.